This T cell receptor (beta chain) was retrieved from a study of human T cells and chemical hapten exposure. Overall study: Weekly scalp doses of diphenylcyclopropenone were given to patients during the approximately 23-week study.

This clonotype was counted many times. Library construction involved attaching unique molecular identifiers to individual cDNA molecules, which allowed quantitative, reproducible TCR counting. Each CDR3 protein gets one entry after TCRdb re-called the RACE reads with MiXCR. The sample has about 30,000 distinct CDR3 sequences, almost 6% seen once. Germline CDR1 is MNHEY and CDR2 is SMNVEV (reference sequence). Trimming at V came to 5 bases and at J to 2 bases, leaving 12 bases not matched to a gene. This CDR3 spans 16 amino acids. The time point denotes: patch test 3, about 24 weeks after DPC sensitization. The treatment is: therapeutic diphenylcyclopropenone sensitization with weekly scalp DPC.

The chain employs TRBV27 and TRBJ2-7, with 7 bases aligning to TRBD1. The source is a man aged 25 to 40 with alopecia areata. Some clones in this sample may be carry-over from other donors' samples. Sequencing used whole blood, obtained in connection with sensitization to the hapten diphenylcyclopropenone (DPC). The CDR3 bases are TGTGCCAGCAGTCCTCGACAGGGCCAGATTGCCTACGAGCAGTACTTC. Translation: CASSPRQGQIAYEQYF.